The 6 T cell receptor beta chains below come from one sample, sequenced in a study of neurological immune-mediated disorders. TCRdb independently ran MiXCR on the 5' RACE reads; one entry per CDR3 protein. The sample has about 79,000 distinct CDR3 sequences; 13% to 15% are singletons. Input material: PBMCs. The receptors were sampled from a woman in her forties or fifties in good health.

This clonotype appeared many times. The genes are TRBV5-5 and TRBJ2-1, with D possibly being TRBD2 (7 bases). Germline assignment: CDR1 SGHKS and CDR2 YYEKEE (reference sequence). The V gene lost 0 bases and the J gene lost 8 bases, with 12 bases spanning the gap. The CDR3 is 14 amino acids. The CDR3 DNA reads as TGTGCCAGCAGCTTGGTAGGGGGGGAGTATGAGCAGTTCTTC. This translates into CASSLVGGEYEQFF. Full variable domain (outside the CDR3, taken from reference TRBV5-5 and TRBJ2-1): DAGVTQSPTHLIKTRGQQVTLRCSPISGHKSVSWYQQVLGQGPQFIFQYYEKEERGRGNFPDRFSARQFPNYSSELNVNALLLGDSALYLCASSLVGGEYEQFFGPGTRLTVL.

Regarding this clonotype: A read error may be the cause here, since a much bigger clone is one base away. The chain recombines TRBV7-2 with TRBJ2-1, with 16 bases fitting TRBD2. CDR1 is SGHTA, CDR2 FQGNSA, per germline. The CDR3 runs 17 residues. CDR3 in amino acids: CAISLVGLAGGHNEQFF. The CDR3 DNA reads TGTGCCATCAGCTTAGTGGGACTAGCGGGGGGGCACAATGAGCAGTTCTTC.

This clonotype was recorded many times. CDR3: CASSTRQGSAEKLFF. Written as DNA, the CDR3 is TGTGCCAGCAGCACCCGACAGGGTTCAGCTGAAAAACTGTTTTTT. The chain combines TRBV7-9 with TRBJ1-4, with TRBD1 matching 7 bases. CDR1 is SEHNR and CDR2 is FQNEAQ in the germline V gene (reference sequence). The V and J ends lost 5 bases and 7 bases, in that order; junction bases with no gene match: 10. This CDR3 is 15 amino acids long.

In its sample, this clonotype was seen many times. This chain uses TRBV9 with TRBJ1-2; tentatively, D is TRBD1 (6 bases). Trimming pared 0 bases from V and 1 base from J, leaving 10 bases between. Germline values: CDR1 SGDLS, CDR2 YYNGEE. The CDR3 consists of 15 residues. Here the CDR3 reads CASSVEARGNYGYTF. In DNA form, the CDR3 reads TGTGCCAGCAGCGTAGAGGCCAGGGGTAACTATGGCTACACCTTC.

About this clonotype: Being one base from a much bigger clone, this may be a read error. This chain uses TRBV9 with TRBJ1-5; no firm D call. The CDR3 is made up of 15 amino acids. Trimming cost V 2 bases and J 5 bases, with 14 bases left between them. The germline gives CDR1 SGDLS, CDR2 YYNGEE. CDR3 sequence reads: CASSVVTVHDQPQHF. The DNA for the CDR3 is TGTGCCAGCAGCGTGGTAACAGTCCACGATCAGCCCCAGCATTTT. Filled out from reference TRBV9 and TRBJ1-5, the complete variable domain reads DSGVTQTPKHLITATGQRVTLRCSPRSGDLSVYWYQQSLDQGLQFLIQYYNGEERAKGNILERFSAQQFPDLHSELNLSSLELGDSALYFCASSVVTVHDQPQHFGDGTRLSIL.

As regards this clonotype: A much bigger clone sits one base away, suggesting this may be a read error. This chain uses TRBV3-1 with TRBJ2-1; TRBD1 matches at 9 bases. Germline V lookup: CDR1 LGHDT, CDR2 YNNKEL (reference sequence). This CDR3 is built from 15 residues. CDR3 sequence (DNA): TGTGCCAGCAGGTACGGTTGGGACAGGGAAGGTGAGCAGATCTTC. Its translation: CASRYGWDREGEQIF.